These 26 T cell receptor beta chains were all obtained from the same sample, sequenced in a study of T cells in Graves' hyperthyroidism and ophthalmopathy. Regions amplified from RNA transcripts were the TCR beta CDR3 regions. A set of HTBI primers served as the primers for a first-round RT-PCR of the TCR CDR3. TCRdb analysed the multiplex PCR reads with MiXCR anew, one entry per CDR3 protein. Counted here are about half a million distinct CDR3 sequences, around 16% occurring once; the ten biggest clones make up about 31%. Sequences were obtained from blood. These receptors originate from a woman aged 25 to 45 with Graves' ophthalmopathy.

The V and J genes are TRBV29-1 and TRBJ1-5, with 9 bases identical to TRBD1. J was trimmed by 6 bases and V by 4 bases; bases with no gene match: 4. The V gene's germline CDR1 is SQVTM and CDR2 ANQGSEA. The CDR3 runs to 13 residues. CDR3 in amino acids: CSVGDRVGQPQHF. In DNA, the CDR3 is TGCAGCGTTGGGGACAGGGTCGGTCAGCCCCAGCATTTT.

CDR3: CASSVLGGREETQYF. CDR3 DNA sequence: TGTGCCAGCAGCGTATTGGGTGGGAGGGAAGAGACCCAGTACTTC. The chain links TRBV9 to TRBJ2-5, with TRBD2 identical over 7 bases. The V gene end was trimmed by 1 base and the J gene end by 3 bases; junction bases not matched to a gene: 6. Germline V gene sequence: CDR1 SGDLS, CDR2 YYNGEE. The CDR3 is made up of 15 amino acids.

V and J are TRBV7-2 and TRBJ2-1, with a possible D match to TRBD2 (5 bases). The CDR3 length is 17 residues. V lost 5 bases and J 1 base, leaving 18 bases between the germline ends. CDR1 and CDR2 (germline): SGHTA, FQGNSA. The DNA of the CDR3 is TGTGCCAGCAGCGCCCAAGGAGGCGGAGCATCCTACAATGAGCAGTTCTTC. This sequence encodes CASSAQGGGASYNEQFF.

The chain carries TRBV6-2 or TRBV6-3 and TRBJ1-2, with D maybe TRBD1 (5 bases). The CDR3 spans 16 residues. CDR1 is MNHEY, CDR2 SVGEGT, per germline. The V end lost 4 bases, the J end lost 0 bases, and 15 bases lay between the germline ends. Here the CDR3 reads CASSWRAGMANYGYTF. The CDR3 DNA reads as TGTGCCAGCAGTTGGAGGGCAGGGATGGCTAACTATGGCTACACCTTC.

This clonotype was seen repeatedly, ten times or more. This chain connects TRBV7-2 to TRBJ2-7; 11 nucleotides agree with TRBD2. Germline assignment: CDR1 SGHTA and CDR2 FQGNSA. V trimming: 1 base; J trimming: 4 bases; junction bases outside the gene matches: 12. This CDR3 contains 18 residues. Here the CDR3 reads CASSLEEGLAGGFYEQYF. CDR3 nucleotide sequence: TGTGCCAGCAGCTTAGAGGAGGGTCTAGCGGGAGGTTTTTACGAGCAGTACTTC.

The table lists this clonotype with many counts. The chain combines TRBV6-6 with TRBJ2-5; perhaps TRBD2 as D (6 bases). This CDR3 spans 16 amino acids. V dropped 1 base and J dropped 7 bases, with 19 bases sitting between them. Germline assignment: CDR1 MNHNY and CDR2 SVGAGI (reference sequence). The CDR3 DNA reads TGTGCCAGCAGTTACTGGGGGGTGCATGGGGCGGGGACCCAGTACTTC. This encodes CASSYWGVHGAGTQYF.

The gene calls are TRBV6-2 or TRBV6-3 and TRBJ2-7, with 11 bases matching TRBD2. Germline V gives CDR1 MNHEY, CDR2 SVGEGT. The V and J ends lost 8 bases and 5 bases, in that order; junction bases with no gene match: 17. The CDR3 length is 17 residues. In DNA, the CDR3 is TGTGCCAGCCAAGTTAGCGGGAGGGCCTCGGATTTTGACGAGCAGTACTTC. Encoded protein: CASQVSGRASDFDEQYF.

In this sample, this clonotype turned up once. In nucleotides, the CDR3 is TGTGCCAGTAGTATAGATCGGAGACAGGCGGGCACCAACGTCCTGACTTTC. This codes for CASSIDRRQAGTNVLTF. This rearrangement joins TRBV19 to TRBJ2-6; D is perhaps TRBD1 (6 bases). CDR1 is LNHDA and CDR2 is SQIVND in the germline V gene (reference sequence). Trimming left V 0 bases short and J 8 bases short, with 17 bases between. The CDR3 spans 17 residues.

Turning to this clonotype: One junction end does not reproduce the germline sequence, and a read error may be involved. The chain couples TRBV28 to TRBJ2-1; no firm D call. The germline V gene encodes CDR1 MDHEN and CDR2 SYDVKM. This CDR3 is 16 amino acids long. DNA for the CDR3: TGTGCGAGCAGCTCCTACACCGTTAGCTCCTACAATGAGCAGTTCTTC. Protein: CASSSYTVSSYNEQFF.

The chain combines TRBV12-3 or TRBV12-4 with TRBJ1-5; D may be TRBD1 (6 bases). The CDR3 totals 15 residues. The ends were cut back, 6 bases at V and 0 bases at J, with 12 bases in the middle. This chain's CDR3 is CASSLGTFSNQPQHF. The CDR3 nucleotides read TGTGCCAGCAGCCTAGGGACATTTAGCAATCAGCCCCAGCATTTT.

This clonotype was detected a few times. This chain uses TRBV30 with TRBJ2-2, with no clear D. V was pared by 4 bases and J by 7 bases, with 13 bases between. Germline CDR1 GTSNPN, CDR2 SVGIG (reference sequence). CDR3 size: 13 residues. In DNA, the CDR3 is TGTGCCTGGACCGGCTGGAGCAGCGGGGAGCTGTTTTTT. Protein: CAWTGWSSGELFF.

The chain carries TRBV6-1 and TRBJ2-7, with 11 nucleotides matching TRBD1. CDR3 size: 13 residues. After removal of 10 bases from V and 9 bases from J, the junction contained 11 bases not matched to a gene. Germline V CDR1 and CDR2: MNHNS, SASEGT. The CDR3 region is CAISGTGGRGQYF. The CDR3 coding sequence is TGTGCCATCTCCGGGACAGGGGGAAGGGGGCAGTACTTC.

In this sample, this clonotype turned up many times. This sequence joins TRBV6-2 or TRBV6-3 and TRBJ2-5; 8 bases agree with TRBD2. The CDR3 runs 13 residues. The ends lost 2 bases at V and 12 bases at J; junction bases unmatched: 8. Germline V gene lookup returns CDR1 MNHEY and CDR2 SVGEGT. CDR3 loop: CASSYVLAGDEYF. Written as DNA, the CDR3 is TGTGCCAGCAGTTACGTCCTAGCGGGCGACGAGTACTTC.

This clonotype was picked up a small number of times. V usage is TRBV28 and J usage is TRBJ2-6; D is uncertain. There are 20 residues in the CDR3. V was trimmed by 1 base and J by 2 bases, leaving 21 bases between them. Germline CDR1 and CDR2: MDHEN and SYDVKM. The CDR3 region is CASSLSLSERFSAGANVLTF. The CDR3 DNA sequence: TGTGCCAGCAGTTTATCCCTCAGCGAACGCTTTTCGGCTGGGGCCAACGTCCTGACTTTC.

This clonotype was counted ten times or more. The chain has TRBV11-2 and TRBJ2-7; the D is unclear. Germline CDR1 SGHAT, CDR2 FQNNGV. V was cut by 2 bases and J by 0 bases, with 8 bases left in between. CDR3 length equals 14 residues. The CDR3 sequence is CASSLRRSSYEQYF. For the CDR3, the DNA is TGTGCCAGCAGCTTACGGCGGAGCTCCTACGAGCAGTACTTC. The full variable domain, in which reference TRBV11-2 and TRBJ2-7 provide the parts outside the CDR3, is EAGVAQSPRYKIIEKRQSVAFWCNPISGHATLYWYQQILGQGPKLLIQFQNNGVVDDSQLPKDRFSAERLKGVDSTLKIQPAKLEDSAVYLCASSLRRSSYEQYFGPGTRLTVT.

This clonotype appeared many times. This rearrangement joins TRBV7-2 to TRBJ2-7, with 8 bases matching TRBD2. This CDR3 is 16 amino acids long. Trimming took 5 bases from V and 3 from J; bases not matched to a gene: 12. CDR1 and CDR2 from the germline V gene are SGHTA and FQGNSA. CDR3 loop: CASSLDPSGPIYEQYF. The CDR3 nucleotides read TGTGCCAGCAGCCTAGATCCTAGCGGGCCTATCTACGAGCAGTACTTC.

This clonotype was counted many times. The V and J genes are TRBV5-1 and TRBJ2-3; D may be TRBD2 (7 bases). CDR3 size: 18 residues. Trimming removed 4 bases from V and 0 bases from J, with 21 bases in between. From germline, CDR1 is SGHRS and CDR2 YFSETQ. The CDR3 DNA reads as TGCGCCAGCAGCCCAACCAAGGGGGGGACCCCTAGCACAGATACGCAGTATTTT. The encoded protein is CASSPTKGGTPSTDTQYF.

Only a few counts were recorded for this clonotype. The V and J genes are TRBV30 and TRBJ1-3; D call uncertain. Trimming removed 2 bases at V and 1 base at J, with 6 bases between. CDR1 and CDR2 from the germline V gene are GTSNPN and SVGIG (reference sequence). This CDR3 is 13 amino acids long. The CDR3 bases are TGTGCCTGGAGTCGGGGTTCTGGAAACACCATATATTTT. Amino acid sequence: CAWSRGSGNTIYF.

This clonotype was recorded many times. This rearrangement joins TRBV7-9 to TRBJ2-1; TRBD1 aligns across 8 bases. The CDR3 is made up of 14 amino acids. V lost 3 bases and J lost 6; bases outside the gene matches: 4. The V gene's germline CDR1 is SEHNR and CDR2 FQNEAQ (reference sequence). CDR3 loop: CASSFGTGLNEQFF. CDR3 in DNA: TGTGCCAGCAGCTTCGGGACAGGCCTCAATGAGCAGTTCTTC. The full variable domain, with the rest looked up from reference TRBV7-9 and TRBJ2-1, is DTGVSQNPRHKITKRGQNVTFRCDPISEHNRLYWYRQTLGQGPEFLTYFQNEAQLEKSRLLSDRFSAERPKGSFSTLEIQRTEQGDSAMYLCASSFGTGLNEQFFGPGTRLTVL.

This clonotype was counted many times. This rearrangement joins TRBV28 to TRBJ2-7; D is possibly TRBD1 (6 bases). Per germline, CDR1 MDHEN and CDR2 SYDVKM. V lost 8 bases, J lost 5 bases, and 13 bases lay in between. The CDR3 runs to 12 residues. The CDR3 bases are TGTGCCAGCGCATATACAGGGAACGAGCAGTACTTC. Residues: CASAYTGNEQYF.

The CDR3 loop reads CASRTGGLAGVDTQYF. As DNA, the CDR3 is TGTGCCAGCAGGACAGGCGGACTAGCGGGAGTTGATACGCAGTATTTT. The J gene is TRBJ2-3, the V gene TRBV19; 13 nucleotides agree with TRBD2. This CDR3 contains 16 residues. J was trimmed by 6 bases and V by 9 bases; bases with no gene match: 12. Germline values: CDR1 LNHDA, CDR2 SQIVND (reference sequence). Complete variable domain (other parts from reference TRBV19 and TRBJ2-3): DGGITQSPKYLFRKEGQNVTLSCEQNLNHDAMYWYRQDPGQGLRLIYYSQIVNDFQKGDIAEGYSVSREKKESFPLTVTSAQKNPTAFYLCASRTGGLAGVDTQYFGPGTRLTVL.

The sample holds a few counts of this clonotype. The CDR3 reads CASSITSGRAPGELFF. CDR3 in DNA: TGTGCCAGTAGTATTACTAGCGGGAGGGCCCCCGGGGAGCTGTTTTTT. The V call is TRBV19, the J call TRBJ2-2; 13 bases are a match to TRBD2. Germline CDR1 LNHDA, CDR2 SQIVND (reference sequence). The J segment lost 6 bases and the V segment lost 3 bases, leaving 4 bases of the junction unmatched. The CDR3 sequence is 16 residues long.

This clonotype was picked up a small number of times. V and J are TRBV20-1 and TRBJ1-3; D unclear. Germline CDR1 DFQATT, CDR2 SNEGSKA (reference sequence). CDR3 size: 14 residues. Trimming left V 0 bases short and J 2 bases short, with 8 bases between. Written as DNA, the CDR3 is TGCAGTGCTAGAGATTTTACGGCTGGAAACACCATATATTTT. Translation gives CSARDFTAGNTIYF.

This chain joins TRBV6-2 or TRBV6-3 and TRBJ2-5, with D possibly being TRBD2 (6 bases). V shed 5 bases and J shed 5 bases, with 15 bases lying between them. The CDR3 consists of 14 residues. Germline CDR1 MNHEY, CDR2 SVGEGT. DNA of the CDR3: TGTGCCAGCAGTCCCGGGAGAGGCGGGGAGACCCAGTACTTC. It specifies CASSPGRGGETQYF.

This clonotype showed up many times. The rearrangement links TRBV7-2 to TRBJ2-3, with D maybe TRBD1 (5 bases). Germline loops: CDR1 SGHTA, CDR2 FQGNSA. This CDR3 has 15 residues. V shed 5 bases and J shed 3 bases, with 15 bases lying between them. The CDR3: CASSTVTGDTDTQYF. The DNA of the CDR3 is TGTGCCAGCAGCACTGTCACAGGCGATACAGATACGCAGTATTTT.

The chain combines TRBV29-1 with TRBJ2-7; 7 bases align to TRBD1. CDR3 size: 16 residues. Germline assignment: CDR1 SQVTM and CDR2 ANQGSEA. J lost 4 bases, V lost 0 bases, and 12 bases had no gene match. The CDR3 sequence is CSVEDPRDSGSYEQYF. CDR3 nucleotide sequence: TGCAGCGTTGAAGATCCCCGGGACAGTGGTTCGTACGAGCAGTACTTC.